This entry is about one T cell receptor (beta chain). Its antigen remains unidentified. TCRdb's copy holds only in-frame clones and misses some; the assay was immunoSEQ multiplex PCR. The top ten clones hold less than 5.5% of a sample with approximately 76,000 clones, over 80% of them seen once. This sample was taken from a study of T cell responses to AZD1222 COVID-19 vaccine. Findings of the study overall: Vaccine-related CD4 TCRs covered spike, predominating at 160-218 and 743-854. Females made up more of the donors, who were largely white British, and clonal diversity may have come out too low.

The CDR3 is 16 amino acids. Unmatched junction bases numbered 11, after V lost 3 bases and J lost 4 bases. The germline V gene encodes CDR1 SGHKS and CDR2 YYEKEE (reference sequence). The chain has TRBV5-5 and TRBJ2-3; 7 nucleotides line up with TRBD2. The material sequenced was peripheral blood, taken on day 0 of MenACWY control vaccination. The TCR comes from an adult in good health. As DNA, the CDR3 is TGTGCCAGCAGCTATGAAGGACTAGTAAAATCAGATACGCAGTATTTT. Protein product: CASSYEGLVKSDTQYF.